This entry concerns a single T cell receptor beta chain. Its antigen remains unknown. The table came from immunoSEQ multiplex PCR; TCRdb's copy has only in-frame clones and leaves some out. The table includes some 98,000 clones, approximately 90% detected once. The CDR3 totals 13 residues. Germline CDR1 is MDHEN and CDR2 is SYDVKM. V was clipped by 7 bases and J by 3 bases, with 12 bases between them. This entry is derived from a study of T cell responses to AZD1222 COVID-19 vaccine. Study background: The analysis combined second doses at about 4 or about 12 weeks. General observations from the study: Baseline serostatus was positive in only six AZD1222 recipients. Females made up more of the donors, who were largely white British, and clonal diversity may have come out too low. Epitopes outside B.1.351 and B.1.1.7 mutated regions reportedly drew nearly half of spike TCRs.

The TCR comes from an adult in good health. The specimen comprised peripheral blood, sampled on day 0 of AZD1222 vaccination. This chain uses TRBV28 with TRBJ1-2; no clear D. This chain's CDR3 is CASIVRGDYGYTF. The CDR3 nucleotides are TGTGCCAGCATTGTGCGAGGCGACTATGGCTACACCTTC.